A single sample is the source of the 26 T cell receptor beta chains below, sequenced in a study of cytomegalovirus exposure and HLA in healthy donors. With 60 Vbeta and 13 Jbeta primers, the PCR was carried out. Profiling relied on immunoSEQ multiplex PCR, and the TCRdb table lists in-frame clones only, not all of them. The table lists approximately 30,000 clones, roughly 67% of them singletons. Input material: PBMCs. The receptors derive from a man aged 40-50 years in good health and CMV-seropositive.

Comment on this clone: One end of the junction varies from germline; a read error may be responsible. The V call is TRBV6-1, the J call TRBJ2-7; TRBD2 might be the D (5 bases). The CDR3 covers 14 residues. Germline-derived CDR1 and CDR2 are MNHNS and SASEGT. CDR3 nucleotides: TGTGCCAGCCCAGGACTGGGATTCTCCAACGAGCAGTACTTC. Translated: CASPGLGFSNEQYF.

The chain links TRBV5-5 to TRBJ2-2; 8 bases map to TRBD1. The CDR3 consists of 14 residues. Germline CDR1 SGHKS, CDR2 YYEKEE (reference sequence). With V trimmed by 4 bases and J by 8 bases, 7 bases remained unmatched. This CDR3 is CASSPRQGNGELFF. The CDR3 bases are TGTGCCAGCAGCCCCCGACAGGGGAATGGGGAGCTGTTTTTT.

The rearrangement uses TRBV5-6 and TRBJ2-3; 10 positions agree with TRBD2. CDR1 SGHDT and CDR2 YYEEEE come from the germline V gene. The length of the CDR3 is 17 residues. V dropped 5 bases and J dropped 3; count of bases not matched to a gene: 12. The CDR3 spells CASSPAGLAGVTDTQYF. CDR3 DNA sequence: TGTGCCAGCAGTCCTGCGGGGCTAGCGGGAGTAACAGATACGCAGTATTTT.

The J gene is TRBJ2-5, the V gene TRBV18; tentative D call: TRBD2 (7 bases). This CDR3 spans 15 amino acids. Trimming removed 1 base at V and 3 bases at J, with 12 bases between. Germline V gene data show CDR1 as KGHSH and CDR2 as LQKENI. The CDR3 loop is CASSPQQGGEETQYF. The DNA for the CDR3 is TGTGCCAGCTCACCACAACAGGGAGGGGAAGAGACCCAGTACTTC.

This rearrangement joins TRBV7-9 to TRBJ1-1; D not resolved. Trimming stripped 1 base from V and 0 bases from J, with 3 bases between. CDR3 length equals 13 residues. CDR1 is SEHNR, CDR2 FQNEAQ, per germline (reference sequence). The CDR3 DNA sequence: TGTGCCAGCAGCTTAGACATGAACACTGAAGCTTTCTTT. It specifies CASSLDMNTEAFF.

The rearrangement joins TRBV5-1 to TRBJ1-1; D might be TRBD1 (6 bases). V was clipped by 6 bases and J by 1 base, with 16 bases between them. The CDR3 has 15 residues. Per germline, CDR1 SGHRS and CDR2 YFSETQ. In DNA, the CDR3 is TGCGCCAGCACCGTGGGGGGAGGGGGGAACACTGAAGCTTTCTTT. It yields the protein CASTVGGGGNTEAFF. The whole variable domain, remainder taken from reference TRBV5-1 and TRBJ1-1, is KAGVTQTPRYLIKTRGQQVTLSCSPISGHRSVSWYQQTPGQGLQFLFEYFSETQRNKGNFPGRFSGRQFSNSRSEMNVSTLELGDSALYLCASTVGGGGNTEAFFGQGTRLTVV.

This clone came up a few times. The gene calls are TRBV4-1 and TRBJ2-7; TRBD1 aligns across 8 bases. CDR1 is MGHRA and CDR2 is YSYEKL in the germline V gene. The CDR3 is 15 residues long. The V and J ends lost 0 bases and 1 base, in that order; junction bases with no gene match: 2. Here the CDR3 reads CASSQEGTGSYEQYF. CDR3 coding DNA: TGCGCCAGCAGCCAAGAAGGGACAGGTTCCTACGAGCAGTACTTC.

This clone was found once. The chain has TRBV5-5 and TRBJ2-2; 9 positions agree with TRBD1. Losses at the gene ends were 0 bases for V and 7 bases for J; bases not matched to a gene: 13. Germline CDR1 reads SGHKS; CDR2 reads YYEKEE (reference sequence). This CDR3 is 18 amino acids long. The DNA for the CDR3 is TGTGCCAGCAGCTTGGGGATACAGGGGGCTGGAGTTGGCGGGGAGCTGTTTTTT. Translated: CASSLGIQGAGVGGELFF.

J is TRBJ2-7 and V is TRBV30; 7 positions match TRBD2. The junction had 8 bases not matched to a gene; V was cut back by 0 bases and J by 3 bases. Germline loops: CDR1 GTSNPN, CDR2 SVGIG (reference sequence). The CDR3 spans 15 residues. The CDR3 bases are TGTGCCTGGAGTGTAGGCCAGGGCGGGGGCTACGAGCAGTACTTC. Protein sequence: CAWSVGQGGGYEQYF.

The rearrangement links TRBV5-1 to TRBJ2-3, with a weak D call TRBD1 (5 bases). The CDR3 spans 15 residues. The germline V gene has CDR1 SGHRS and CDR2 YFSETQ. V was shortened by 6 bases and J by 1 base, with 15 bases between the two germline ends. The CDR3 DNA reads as TGCGCCAGCACCGCAGGGTTCGGGCGCACAGATACGCAGTATTTT. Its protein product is CASTAGFGRTDTQYF.

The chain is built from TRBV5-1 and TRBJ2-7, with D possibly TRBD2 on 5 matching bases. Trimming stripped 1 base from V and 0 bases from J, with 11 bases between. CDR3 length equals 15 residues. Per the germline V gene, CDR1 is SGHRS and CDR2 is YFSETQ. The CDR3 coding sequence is TGCGCCAGCAGCTTGAATTATGGGAGCTCCTACGAGCAGTACTTC. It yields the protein CASSLNYGSSYEQYF.

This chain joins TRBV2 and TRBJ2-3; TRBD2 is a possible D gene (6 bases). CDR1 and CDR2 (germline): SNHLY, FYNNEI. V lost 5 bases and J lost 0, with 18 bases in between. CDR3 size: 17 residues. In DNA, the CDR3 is TGTGCCAGCAGTCCCCCTGTCCTAGCGCTTAGCACAGATACGCAGTATTTT. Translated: CASSPPVLALSTDTQYF. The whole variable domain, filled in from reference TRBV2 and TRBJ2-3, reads EPEVTQTPSHQVTQMGQEVILRCVPISNHLYFYWYRQILGQKVEFLVSFYNNEISEKSEIFDDQFSVERPDGSNFTLKIRSTKLEDSAMYFCASSPPVLALSTDTQYFGPGTRLTVL.

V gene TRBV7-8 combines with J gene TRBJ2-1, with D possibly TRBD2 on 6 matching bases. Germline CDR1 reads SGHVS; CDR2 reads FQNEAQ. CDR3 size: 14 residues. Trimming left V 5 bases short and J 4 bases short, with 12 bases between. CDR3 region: CASSLRDFYNEQFF. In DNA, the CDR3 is TGTGCCAGCAGCCTGCGGGACTTTTACAATGAGCAGTTCTTC.

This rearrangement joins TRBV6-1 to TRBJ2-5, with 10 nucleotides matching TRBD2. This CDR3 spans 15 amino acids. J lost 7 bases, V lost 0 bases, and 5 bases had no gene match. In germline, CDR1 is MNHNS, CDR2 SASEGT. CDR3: CASSEAASGGGTQYF. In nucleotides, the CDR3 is TGTGCCAGCAGTGAAGCGGCTAGCGGGGGTGGGACCCAGTACTTC.

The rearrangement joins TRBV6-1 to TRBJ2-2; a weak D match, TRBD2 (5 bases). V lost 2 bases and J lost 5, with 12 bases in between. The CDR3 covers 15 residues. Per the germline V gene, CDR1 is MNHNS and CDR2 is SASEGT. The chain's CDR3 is CASSETRRTTGELFF. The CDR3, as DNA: TGTGCCAGCAGTGAAACCCGTAGGACTACCGGGGAGCTGTTTTTT.

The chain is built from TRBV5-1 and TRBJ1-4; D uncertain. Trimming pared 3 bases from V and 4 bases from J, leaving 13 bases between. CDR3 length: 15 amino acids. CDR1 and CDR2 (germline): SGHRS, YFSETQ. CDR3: CASSYIGSYNEKLFF. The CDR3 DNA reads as TGCGCCAGCAGCTACATCGGGAGCTATAATGAAAAACTGTTTTTT. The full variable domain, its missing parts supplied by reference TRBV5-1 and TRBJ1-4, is KAGVTQTPRYLIKTRGQQVTLSCSPISGHRSVSWYQQTPGQGLQFLFEYFSETQRNKGNFPGRFSGRQFSNSRSEMNVSTLELGDSALYLCASSYIGSYNEKLFFGSGTQLSVL.

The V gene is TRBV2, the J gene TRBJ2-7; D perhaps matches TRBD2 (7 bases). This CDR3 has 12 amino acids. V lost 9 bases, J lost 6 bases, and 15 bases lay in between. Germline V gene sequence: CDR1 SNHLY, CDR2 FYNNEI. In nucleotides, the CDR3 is TGTGCCAGTAGGGGGGGGGTGGGCGAGCAGTACTTC. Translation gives CASRGGVGEQYF.

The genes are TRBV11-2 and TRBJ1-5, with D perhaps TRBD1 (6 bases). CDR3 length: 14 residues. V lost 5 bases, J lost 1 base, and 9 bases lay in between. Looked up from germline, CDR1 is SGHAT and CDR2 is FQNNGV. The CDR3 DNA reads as TGTGCCAGCAGCCGAGGACAGAGCAATCAGCCCCAGCATTTT. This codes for CASSRGQSNQPQHF.

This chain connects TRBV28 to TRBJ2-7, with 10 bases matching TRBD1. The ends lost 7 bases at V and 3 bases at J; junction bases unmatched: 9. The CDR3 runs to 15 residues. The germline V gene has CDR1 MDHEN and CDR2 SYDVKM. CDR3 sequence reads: CASIDDRDRGYEQYF. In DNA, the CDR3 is TGTGCCAGCATAGATGACCGGGACAGGGGCTACGAGCAGTACTTC.

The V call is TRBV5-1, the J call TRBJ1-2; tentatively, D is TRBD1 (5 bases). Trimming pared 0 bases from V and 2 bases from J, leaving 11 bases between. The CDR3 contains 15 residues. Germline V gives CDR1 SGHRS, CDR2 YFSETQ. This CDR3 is CASSLGAGNNYGYTF. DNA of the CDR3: TGCGCCAGCAGCTTGGGGGCAGGGAACAACTATGGCTACACCTTC.

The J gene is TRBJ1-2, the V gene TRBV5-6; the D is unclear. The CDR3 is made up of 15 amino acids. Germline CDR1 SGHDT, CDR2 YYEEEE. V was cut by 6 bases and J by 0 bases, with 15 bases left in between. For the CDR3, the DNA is TGTGCCAGCACCTCTGGTGAGAGTCCTAACTATGGCTACACCTTC. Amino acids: CASTSGESPNYGYTF.

The CDR3 region is CASSILPGDKTNTGELFF. DNA of the CDR3: TGTGCCAGCAGCATACTCCCCGGGGACAAAACGAACACCGGGGAGCTGTTTTTT. V and J are TRBV9 and TRBJ2-2, with a possible D match to TRBD1 (6 bases). Deletions cut 4 bases from V and 0 bases from J, with 19 bases between. This CDR3 spans 18 amino acids. The V gene's germline CDR1 is SGDLS and CDR2 YYNGEE. Full variable domain (outside the CDR3, taken from reference TRBV9 and TRBJ2-2): DSGVTQTPKHLITATGQRVTLRCSPRSGDLSVYWYQQSLDQGLQFLIQYYNGEERAKGNILERFSAQQFPDLHSELNLSSLELGDSALYFCASSILPGDKTNTGELFFGEGSRLTVL.

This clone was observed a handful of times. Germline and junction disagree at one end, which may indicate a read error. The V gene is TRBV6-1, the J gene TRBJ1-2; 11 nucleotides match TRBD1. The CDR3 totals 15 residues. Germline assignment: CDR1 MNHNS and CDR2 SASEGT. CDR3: CASSEGTGGIYGYTF. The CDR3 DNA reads TGTGCCAGCAGCGAAGGGACAGGGGGGATCTATGGCTACACCTTC.

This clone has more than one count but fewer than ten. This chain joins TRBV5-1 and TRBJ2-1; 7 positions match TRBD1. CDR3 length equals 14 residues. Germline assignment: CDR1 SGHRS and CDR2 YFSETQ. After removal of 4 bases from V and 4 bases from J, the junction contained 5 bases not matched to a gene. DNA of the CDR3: TGCGCCAGCAGCAGGGACAGCACTTACAATGAGCAGTTCTTC. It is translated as CASSRDSTYNEQFF.

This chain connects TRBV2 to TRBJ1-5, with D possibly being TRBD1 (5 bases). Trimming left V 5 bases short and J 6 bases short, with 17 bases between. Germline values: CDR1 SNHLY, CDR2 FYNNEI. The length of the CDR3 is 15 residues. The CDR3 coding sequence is TGTGCCAGCAGTATGGGGCAGGGCGCAGTTCAGCCCCAGCATTTT. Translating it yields CASSMGQGAVQPQHF. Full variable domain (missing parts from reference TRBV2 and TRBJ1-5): EPEVTQTPSHQVTQMGQEVILRCVPISNHLYFYWYRQILGQKVEFLVSFYNNEISEKSEIFDDQFSVERPDGSNFTLKIRSTKLEDSAMYFCASSMGQGAVQPQHFGDGTRLSIL.

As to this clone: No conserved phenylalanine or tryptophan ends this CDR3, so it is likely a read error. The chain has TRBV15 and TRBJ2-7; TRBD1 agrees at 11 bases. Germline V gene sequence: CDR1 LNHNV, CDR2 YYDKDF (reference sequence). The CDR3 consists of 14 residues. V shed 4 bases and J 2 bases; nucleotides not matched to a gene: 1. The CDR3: CATSKGQGAYEQYS. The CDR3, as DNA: TGTGCCACCAGCAAGGGACAGGGGGCCTACGAGCAGTACTCC.